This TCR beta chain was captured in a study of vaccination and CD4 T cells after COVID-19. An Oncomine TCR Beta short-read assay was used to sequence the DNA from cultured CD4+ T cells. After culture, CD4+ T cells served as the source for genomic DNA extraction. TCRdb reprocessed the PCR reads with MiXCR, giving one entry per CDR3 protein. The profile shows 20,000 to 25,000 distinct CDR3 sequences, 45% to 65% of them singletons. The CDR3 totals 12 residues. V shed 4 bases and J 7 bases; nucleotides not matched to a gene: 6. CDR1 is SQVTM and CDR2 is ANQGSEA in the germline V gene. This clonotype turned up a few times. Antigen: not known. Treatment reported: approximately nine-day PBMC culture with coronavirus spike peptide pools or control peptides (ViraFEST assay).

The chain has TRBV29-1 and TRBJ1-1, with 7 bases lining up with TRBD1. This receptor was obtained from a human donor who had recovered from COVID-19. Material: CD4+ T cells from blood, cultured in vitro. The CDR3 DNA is TGCAGCGTTGCATTAGGGGGCCTTGAAGCTTTCTTT. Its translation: CSVALGGLEAFF.